These 8 T cell receptor beta chains originate from one sample sequenced in a study of cytomegalovirus exposure and HLA in healthy donors. In the PCR, 60 Vbeta and 13 Jbeta primers were used. Clones were read by immunoSEQ multiplex PCR, and TCRdb kept only the in-frame ones, dropping some. The repertoire holds about 200,000 clones, with more than 65% as singletons. Material: PBMCs. Receptors originate from a woman in her 30s in good health and CMV-seronegative.

This chain links TRBV7-2 with TRBJ1-2; D remains ambiguous. CDR3 size: 15 residues. Germline CDR1 reads SGHTA; CDR2 reads FQGNSA. Trimming shortened V by 1 base and J by 10 bases, and 19 bases separated the two germline ends. The CDR3 coding sequence is TGTGCCAGCAGCTTAGACCCAGCGCGCATTTCGGTCTACACCTTC. Its translation is CASSLDPARISVYTF.

The chain employs TRBV29-1 and TRBJ1-4; TRBD1 aligns across 7 bases. CDR1 is SQVTM, CDR2 ANQGSEA, per germline. V trimming: 6 bases; J trimming: 4 bases; junction bases outside the gene matches: 8. The CDR3 covers 14 residues. The CDR3, as DNA: TGCAGCGTCGGAATAGGGGGCGGTAATGAAAAACTGTTTTTT. This sequence encodes CSVGIGGGNEKLFF. Based on the CDR3 plus reference TRBV29-1 and TRBJ1-4, the full variable domain is SAVISQKPSRDICQRGTSLTIQCQVDSQVTMMFWYRQQPGQSLTLIATANQGSEATYESGFVIDKFPISRPNLTFSTLTVSNMSPEDSSIYLCSVGIGGGNEKLFFGSGTQLSVL.

The chain carries TRBV6-6 and TRBJ1-4; D is perhaps TRBD1 (6 bases). Germline V CDR1 and CDR2: MNHNY, SVGAGI (reference sequence). The V and J ends lost 4 bases and 6 bases respectively, with 9 bases between them. CDR3 size: 13 residues. CDR3 in amino acids: CASSWDKDEKLFF. In DNA form, the CDR3 reads TGTGCCAGCAGTTGGGACAAAGATGAAAAACTGTTTTTT.

This clone was detected only once. J is TRBJ2-5 and V is TRBV11-2; no definite D call. The end of the DNA fits TRBJ2-7 better, so the J call may be wrong. Germline CDR1 reads SGHAT; CDR2 reads FQNNGV. The CDR3 is 16 amino acids. CDR3 region: CASSLGSPPGSYEQYF. As DNA, the CDR3 is TGTGCCAGCAGCTTAGGAAGCCCCCCCGGTTCCTACGAGCAGTACTTC.

In its sample, this clone was seen once. This chain links TRBV4-1 with TRBJ2-7; 12 bases match TRBD1. After removal of 4 bases from V and 3 bases from J, the junction contained 7 bases not matched to a gene. The CDR3 covers 16 residues. Germline V gives CDR1 MGHRA, CDR2 YSYEKL. For the CDR3, the DNA is TGCGCCAGCAGCCCGTTCGGGACAGGGGGCTTCTACGAGCAGTACTTC. The encoded protein is CASSPFGTGGFYEQYF.

V is TRBV9 and J is TRBJ2-5; 16 bases are shared with TRBD2. The CDR3 is 17 amino acids. The V segment lost 4 bases and the J segment 4 bases; nucleotides outside the gene matches: 7. Germline assignment: CDR1 SGDLS and CDR2 YYNGEE. The CDR3 loop reads CASSSGTSGGAGETQYF. Here the CDR3 DNA reads TGTGCCAGCAGCTCCGGGACTAGCGGGGGGGCGGGAGAGACCCAGTACTTC. The full variable domain, rest sourced from reference TRBV9 and TRBJ2-5, is DSGVTQTPKHLITATGQRVTLRCSPRSGDLSVYWYQQSLDQGLQFLIQYYNGEERAKGNILERFSAQQFPDLHSELNLSSLELGDSALYFCASSSGTSGGAGETQYFGPGTRLLVL.

The gene calls are TRBV5-1 and TRBJ2-3; TRBD2 aligns across 7 bases. V trimming: 3 bases; J trimming: 1 base; junction bases outside the gene matches: 8. The CDR3 has 16 amino acids. Germline CDR1 SGHRS, CDR2 YFSETQ. The CDR3 DNA sequence: TGCGCCAGCAGCTCCTCGGCTAGCGGTCGCACAGATACGCAGTATTTT. Translation: CASSSSASGRTDTQYF.

This clone was found a few times. The chain has TRBV15 and TRBJ1-3; no reliable D call. CDR3 size: 15 residues. Germline V gene sequence: CDR1 LNHNV, CDR2 YYDKDF (reference sequence). Trimming removed 1 base from V and 4 bases from J, with 11 bases in between. This CDR3 reads CATSRAGVGGNTIYF. The CDR3 nucleotides read TGTGCCACCAGCAGAGCGGGAGTAGGAGGAAACACCATATATTTT.